This T cell receptor beta chain was retrieved from a study of OX40 agonist ivuxolimab in advanced cancers. For the study at large: Dosing consisted of intravenous ivuxolimab at 0.01 to 10 mg/kg every 2 weeks.

Study results and caveats: Clonal expansion was seen in CD4+ and CD8+ blood T cells by week 6 at 0.1 to 3.0 mg/kg. More expanded clones were found, on average, in CD8+ than in CD4+ T cells.

Data came from immunoSEQ multiplex PCR; TCRdb stores just in-frame clones and leaves some out. The repertoire holds tens of thousands of clones, approximately 90% seen once, with roughly 10% in the top ten. Per germline, CDR1 MRHNA and CDR2 SNTAGT. V shed 4 bases and J shed 6 bases, with 10 bases lying between them. The CDR3 has 13 residues. In regard to this clone: The antigen remains unidentified.

The receptor comes from an adult with an advanced solid tumor such as melanoma, head and neck, liver or kidney cancer. Material: CD4+ or CD8+ T cells sorted from blood, obtained in a trial of the OX40 agonist ivuxolimab. The chain employs TRBV6-4 and TRBJ2-1, with D perhaps matching TRBD1 or TRBD2 (5 bases each). This chain's CDR3 is CASSGGEGNEQFF. CDR3 DNA: TGTGCCAGCAGTGGGGGCGAGGGCAATGAGCAGTTCTTC.